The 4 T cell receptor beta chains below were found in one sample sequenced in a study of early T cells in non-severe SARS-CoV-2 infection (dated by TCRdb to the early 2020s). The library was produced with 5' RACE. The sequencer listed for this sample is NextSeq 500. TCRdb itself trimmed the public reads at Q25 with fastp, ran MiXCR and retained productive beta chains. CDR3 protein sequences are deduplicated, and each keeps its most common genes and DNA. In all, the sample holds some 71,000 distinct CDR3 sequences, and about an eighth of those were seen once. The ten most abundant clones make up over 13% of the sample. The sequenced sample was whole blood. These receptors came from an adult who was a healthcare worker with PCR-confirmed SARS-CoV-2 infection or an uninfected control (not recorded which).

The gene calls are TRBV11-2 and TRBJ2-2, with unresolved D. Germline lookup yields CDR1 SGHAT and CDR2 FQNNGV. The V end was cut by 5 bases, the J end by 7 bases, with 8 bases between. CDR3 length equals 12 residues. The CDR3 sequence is CASSPTSGELFF. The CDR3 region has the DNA TGTGCCAGCAGCCCAACGAGCGGGGAGCTGTTTTTT.

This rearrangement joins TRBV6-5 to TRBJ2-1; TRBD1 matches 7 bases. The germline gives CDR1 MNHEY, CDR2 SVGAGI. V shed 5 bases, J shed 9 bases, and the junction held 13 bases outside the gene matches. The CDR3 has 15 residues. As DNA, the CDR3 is TGTGCCAGCAGTGAACCGGGACCTAAGGGGGCTGAGCAGTTCTTC. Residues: CASSEPGPKGAEQFF.

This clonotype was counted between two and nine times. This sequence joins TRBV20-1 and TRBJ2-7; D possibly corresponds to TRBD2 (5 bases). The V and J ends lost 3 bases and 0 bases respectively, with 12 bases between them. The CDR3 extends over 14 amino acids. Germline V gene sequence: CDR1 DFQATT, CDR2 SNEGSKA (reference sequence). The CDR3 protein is CSASAGQPSYEQYF. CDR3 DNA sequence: TGCAGTGCTAGTGCGGGTCAGCCCTCCTACGAGCAGTACTTC.

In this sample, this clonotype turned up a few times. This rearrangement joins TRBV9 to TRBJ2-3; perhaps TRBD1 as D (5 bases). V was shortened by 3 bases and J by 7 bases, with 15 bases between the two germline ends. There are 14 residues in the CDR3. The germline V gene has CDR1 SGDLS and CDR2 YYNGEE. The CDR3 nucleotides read TGTGCCAGCAGCGCGACAGAAGGGATCCATACGCAGTATTTT. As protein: CASSATEGIHTQYF.